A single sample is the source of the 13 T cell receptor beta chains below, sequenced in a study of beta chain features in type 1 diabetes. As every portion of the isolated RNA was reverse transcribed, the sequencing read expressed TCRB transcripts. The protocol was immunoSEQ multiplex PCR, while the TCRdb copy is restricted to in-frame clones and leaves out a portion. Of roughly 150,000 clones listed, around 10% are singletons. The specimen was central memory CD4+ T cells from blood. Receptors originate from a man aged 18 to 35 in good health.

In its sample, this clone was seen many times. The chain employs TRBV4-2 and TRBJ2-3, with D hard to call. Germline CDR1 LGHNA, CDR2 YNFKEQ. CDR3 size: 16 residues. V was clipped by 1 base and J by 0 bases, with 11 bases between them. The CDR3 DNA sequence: TGTGCCAGCAGCCAAGGGGTCCAAGGGAGCACAGATACGCAGTATTTT. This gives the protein CASSQGVQGSTDTQYF.

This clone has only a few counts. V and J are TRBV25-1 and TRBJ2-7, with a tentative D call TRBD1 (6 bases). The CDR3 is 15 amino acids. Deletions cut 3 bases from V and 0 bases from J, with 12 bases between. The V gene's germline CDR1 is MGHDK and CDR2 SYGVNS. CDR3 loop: CASSDRTARSYEQYF. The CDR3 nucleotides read TGTGCCAGCAGTGACCGGACAGCCCGCTCCTACGAGCAGTACTTC.

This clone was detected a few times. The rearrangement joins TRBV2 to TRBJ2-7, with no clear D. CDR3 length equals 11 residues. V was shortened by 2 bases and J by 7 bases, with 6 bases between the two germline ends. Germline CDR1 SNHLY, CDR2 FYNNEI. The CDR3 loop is CASSEWTEQYF. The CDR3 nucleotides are TGTGCCAGCAGTGAATGGACGGAGCAGTACTTC.

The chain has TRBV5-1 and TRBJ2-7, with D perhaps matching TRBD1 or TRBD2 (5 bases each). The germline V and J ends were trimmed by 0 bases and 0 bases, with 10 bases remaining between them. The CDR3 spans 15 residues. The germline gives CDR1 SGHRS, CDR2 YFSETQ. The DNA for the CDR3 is TGCGCCAGCAGCTTGGGGGACGTCCGCTCCTACGAGCAGTACTTC. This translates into CASSLGDVRSYEQYF.

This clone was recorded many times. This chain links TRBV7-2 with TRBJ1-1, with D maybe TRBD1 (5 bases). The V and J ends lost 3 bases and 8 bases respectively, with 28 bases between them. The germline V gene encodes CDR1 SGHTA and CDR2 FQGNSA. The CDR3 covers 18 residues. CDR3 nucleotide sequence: TGTGCCAGCAGCTTTCGTCAGAGAGGCGCGACAGCCGGAGGGGAAGCTTTCTTT. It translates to CASSFRQRGATAGGEAFF.

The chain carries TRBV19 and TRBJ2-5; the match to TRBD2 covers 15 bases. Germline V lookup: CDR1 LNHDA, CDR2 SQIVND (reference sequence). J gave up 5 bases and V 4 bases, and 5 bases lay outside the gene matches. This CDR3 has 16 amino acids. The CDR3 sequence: CASSSLGLAGGETQYF. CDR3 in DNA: TGTGCCAGTAGTAGCCTGGGACTAGCGGGAGGCGAGACCCAGTACTTC.

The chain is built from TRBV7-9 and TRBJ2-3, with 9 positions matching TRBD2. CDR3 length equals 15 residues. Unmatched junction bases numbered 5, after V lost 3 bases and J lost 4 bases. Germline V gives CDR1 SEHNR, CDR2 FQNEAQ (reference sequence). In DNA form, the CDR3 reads TGTGCCAGCAGCTTCGGGACTAGCAAGGCAGATACGCAGTATTTT. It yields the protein CASSFGTSKADTQYF.

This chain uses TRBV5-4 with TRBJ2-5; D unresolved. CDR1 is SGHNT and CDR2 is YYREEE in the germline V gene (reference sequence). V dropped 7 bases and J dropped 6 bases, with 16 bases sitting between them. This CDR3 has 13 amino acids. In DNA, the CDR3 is TGTGCCAGCTCGGACCACCTAATTCAGACCCAGTACTTC. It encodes CASSDHLIQTQYF.

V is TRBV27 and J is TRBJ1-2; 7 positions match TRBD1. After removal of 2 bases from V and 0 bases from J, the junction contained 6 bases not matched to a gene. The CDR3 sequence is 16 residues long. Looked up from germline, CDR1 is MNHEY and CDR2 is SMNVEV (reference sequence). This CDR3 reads CASSLKNRGANYGYTF. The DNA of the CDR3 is TGTGCCAGCAGTTTAAAGAACAGGGGAGCTAACTATGGCTACACCTTC.

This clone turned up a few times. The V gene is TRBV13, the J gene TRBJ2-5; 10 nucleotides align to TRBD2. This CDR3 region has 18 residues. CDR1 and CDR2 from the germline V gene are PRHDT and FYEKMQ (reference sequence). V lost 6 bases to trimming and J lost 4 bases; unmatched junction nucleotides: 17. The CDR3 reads CASRTTGGASGGPETQYF. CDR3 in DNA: TGTGCCAGCAGAACAACCGGAGGGGCTAGCGGGGGTCCAGAGACCCAGTACTTC.

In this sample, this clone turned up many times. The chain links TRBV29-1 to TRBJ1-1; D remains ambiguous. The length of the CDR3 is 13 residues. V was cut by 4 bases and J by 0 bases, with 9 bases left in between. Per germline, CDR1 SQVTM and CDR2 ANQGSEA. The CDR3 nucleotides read TGCAGCGTTGGTAACGGAATGAACACTGAAGCTTTCTTT. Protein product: CSVGNGMNTEAFF.

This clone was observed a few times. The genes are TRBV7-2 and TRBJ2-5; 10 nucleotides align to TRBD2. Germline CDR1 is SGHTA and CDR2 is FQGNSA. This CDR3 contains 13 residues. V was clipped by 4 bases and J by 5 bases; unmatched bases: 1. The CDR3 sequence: CASSWGLAETQYF. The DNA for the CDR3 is TGTGCCAGCAGCTGGGGACTAGCGGAGACCCAGTACTTC.

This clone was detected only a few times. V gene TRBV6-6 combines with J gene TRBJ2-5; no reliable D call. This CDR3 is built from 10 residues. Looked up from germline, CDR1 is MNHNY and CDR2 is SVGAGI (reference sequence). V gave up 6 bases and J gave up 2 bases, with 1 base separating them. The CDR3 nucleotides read TGTGCCAGCAGGCAAGAGACCCAGTACTTC. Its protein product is CASRQETQYF.